This T cell receptor beta chain stems from a study of T-cell reconstitution after alpha-beta-depleted transplantation in children. This clonotype was detected ten times or more. Trimming removed 7 bases at V and 0 bases at J, with 10 bases between. This CDR3 spans 14 amino acids. TCRbeta library preparation incorporated unique molecular identifiers. A single record per CDR3 protein comes from TCRdb applying MiXCR to the PCR reads. The table shows about 610,000 distinct CDR3 sequences, with more than 9% occurring only once. The sequence derives from a human donor who donated a stem cell graft to a child with acute myeloid leukemia. The sequenced sample was PBMCs from the stem cell graft donor, obtained from the stem cell graft. The chain carries TRBV12-3 or TRBV12-4 and TRBJ2-1; D possibly corresponds to TRBD1 (5 bases). The CDR3 protein is CASKRGSSYNEQFF. The CDR3 region has the DNA TGTGCCAGCAAAAGGGGTAGCTCCTACAATGAGCAGTTCTTC.